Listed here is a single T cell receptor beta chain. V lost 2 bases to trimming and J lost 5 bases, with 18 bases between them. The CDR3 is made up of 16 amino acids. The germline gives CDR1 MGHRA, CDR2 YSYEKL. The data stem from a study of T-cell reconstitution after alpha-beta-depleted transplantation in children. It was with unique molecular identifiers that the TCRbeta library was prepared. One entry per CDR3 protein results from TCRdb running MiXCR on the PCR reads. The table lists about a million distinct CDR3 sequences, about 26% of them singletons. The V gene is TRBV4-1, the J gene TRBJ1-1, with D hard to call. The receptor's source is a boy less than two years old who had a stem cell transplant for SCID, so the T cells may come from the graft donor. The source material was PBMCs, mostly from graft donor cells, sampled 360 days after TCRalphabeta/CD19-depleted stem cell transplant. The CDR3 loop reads CASSQSPLGGGTEAFF. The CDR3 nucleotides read TGCGCCAGCAGCCAATCGCCCCTCGGAGGCGGGACTGAAGCTTTCTTT.